A selection of T cell receptor beta chains follows, all from one sample in a study of blood T cells in healthy people across ages. TCRdb analysed the 5' RACE reads with MiXCR anew, one entry per CDR3 protein. The data show about 1.1 million distinct CDR3 sequences, around two fifths seen once. Sequences were obtained from blood. The receptor source for this set is a young man in good health. Each CDR3 is given with its conserved first and last residue. The D gene is left open where the match is weak. Expanded clones are given a class, and other clones once, few, many or no size at all.

V gene	J gene	D gene	clone size	CDR3 protein	CDR3 DNA
TRBV7-8	TRBJ1-5	-	few	CASSSRGRLNQPQHF	TGTGCCAGCAGCTCTAGGGGCCGGTTAAATCAGCCCCAGCATTTT
TRBV3-1	TRBJ2-3	-	few	CASSQGLSTYTDTQYF	TGTGCCAGCAGCCAAGGTTTGAGCACGTACACAGATACGCAGTATTTT
TRBV7-2	TRBJ1-2	-	-	CASSLATSGYTF	TGTGCCAGCAGCTTAGCGACGTCTGGCTACACCTTC
TRBV3-1	TRBJ2-1	TRBD1	few	CASSLRGGRSSYNEQFF	TGTGCCAGCAGCCTTCGAGGGGGCCGCAGCTCCTACAATGAGCAGTTCTTC
TRBV29-1	TRBJ2-1	-	many	CSVGPHEQFF	TGCAGCGTTGGGCCCCATGAGCAGTTCTTC
TRBV6-5	TRBJ1-1	-	few	CASSLVGGANTEAFF	TGTGCCAGCAGCCTCGTTGGGGGCGCGAACACTGAAGCTTTCTTT
TRBV4-1	TRBJ1-1	-	-	CASSQDRGGWTEAFF	TGCGCCAGCAGCCAAGATCGAGGGGGGTGGACTGAAGCTTTCTTT
TRBV6-6	TRBJ1-2	-	few	CASTSDSYGYTF	TGTGCCAGCACCTCGGACAGCTATGGCTACACCTTC
TRBV6-2/TRBV6-3	TRBJ1-1	-	few	CASSTDRFRGEAFF	TGTGCCAGCAGTACTGACAGGTTTCGGGGGGAAGCTTTCTTT
TRBV4-1	TRBJ1-2	-	-	CASSQGGNLGYGYTF	TGCGCCAGCAGCCAAGGAGGTAACCTTGGCTATGGCTACACCTTC
TRBV5-6	TRBJ2-1	TRBD2	few	CASSLAGDPYNEQFF	TGTGCCAGCAGTTTGGCGGGGGACCCCTACAATGAGCAGTTCTTC
TRBV6-2/TRBV6-3	TRBJ2-7	-	few	CASSYRVLDEQYF	TGTGCCAGCAGTTACCGGGTTCTCGACGAGCAGTACTTC
TRBV7-2	TRBJ2-1	TRBD2	-	CASSLEGFERDPKPGEQFF	TGTGCCAGCAGCTTAGAGGGTTTTGAGCGGGACCCCAAACCAGGGGAGCAGTTCTTC
TRBV6-2/TRBV6-3	TRBJ1-4	-	-	CASSYRRGEKLFF	TGTGCCAGCAGTTACCGACGTGGAGAAAAACTGTTTTTT
TRBV4-3	TRBJ2-5	-	-	CASSQAEQLEQYF	TGCGCCAGCAGCCAAGCAGAACAGCTTGAGCAGTACTTC
TRBV12-3/TRBV12-4	TRBJ2-2	-	-	CAGHRDSNTGELFF	TGTGCCGGACACCGGGACTCGAACACCGGGGAGCTGTTTTTT
TRBV15	TRBJ1-1	-	-	CATSRDLRRKGEAFF	TGTGCCACCAGCAGAGATCTGAGGCGGAAGGGTGAAGCTTTCTTT
TRBV5-5	TRBJ2-2	-	-	CASSLEAGSLVGELFF	TGTGCCAGCAGCTTGGAGGCAGGGTCGCTTGTCGGGGAGCTGTTTTTT
TRBV27	TRBJ2-3	TRBD2	many	CASSLYGTSPTDTQYF	TGTGCCAGCAGTTTATACGGGACTAGCCCCACAGATACGCAGTATTTT
TRBV5-1	TRBJ2-1	-	few	CASSLGQGLIGEQFF	TGCGCCAGCAGCTTGGGACAGGGACTAATCGGTGAGCAGTTCTTC
TRBV28	TRBJ2-3	-	-	CASSIPGSLRAQYF	TGTGCCAGCAGTATTCCGGGCTCCCTGCGGGCGCAGTATTTT
TRBV7-9	TRBJ2-3	-	-	CASSLAPAQQDTQYF	TGTGCCAGCAGCTTAGCCCCAGCACAGCAAGATACGCAGTATTTT
TRBV7-9	TRBJ1-1	-	medium-sized	CASSSIDWDTEAFF	TGTGCCAGCAGCTCCATTGACTGGGACACTGAAGCTTTCTTT
TRBV20-1	TRBJ2-1	-	-	CSVAGAALSYNEQFF	TGCAGTGTGGCCGGGGCGGCCCTCTCCTACAATGAGCAGTTCTTC
TRBV7-2	TRBJ2-1	TRBD2	-	CASSFATSGGSEQFF	TGTGCCAGCAGCTTCGCAACTAGCGGGGGGTCGGAGCAGTTCTTC
TRBV11-2	TRBJ1-2	-	few	CASSLARAGTYGYTF	TGTGCCAGCAGCTTAGCCAGGGCAGGGACATATGGCTACACCTTC
TRBV19	TRBJ2-1	TRBD2	few	CASSITSGGRNERFF	TGTGCCAGTAGTATAACTAGCGGGGGCCGAAATGAGCGGTTCTTC
TRBV6-2/TRBV6-3	TRBJ2-1	TRBD2	many	CASSYWGTTQFF	TGTGCCAGCAGTTACTGGGGGACTACGCAGTTCTTC
TRBV20-1	TRBJ1-2	-	-	CSATLRDIGYTF	TGCAGTGCTACGCTGCGGGACATCGGCTACACCTTC
TRBV2	TRBJ2-3	-	once	CASILRGASDTQYF	TGTGCCAGCATCTTACGGGGGGCGTCAGATACGCAGTATTTT
TRBV9	TRBJ1-4	-	few	CASSVRREQGKLFF	TGTGCCAGCAGCGTAAGGAGGGAGCAGGGAAAACTGTTTTTT
TRBV2	TRBJ2-2	-	-	CASREKEYNTGELFF	TGTGCCAGCAGGGAGAAGGAGTATAACACCGGGGAGCTGTTTTTT
TRBV2	TRBJ1-2	-	-	CASSLGGEFYGYTF	TGTGCCAGCAGCCTGGGCGGAGAGTTTTATGGCTACACCTTC
TRBV9	TRBJ2-2	TRBD2	-	CASSVVGGAGGEPFF	TGTGCCAGCAGCGTAGTCGGGGGGGCCGGCGGGGAGCCGTTTTTT
TRBV5-1	TRBJ1-1	-	-	CASRSWGAVRNTEAFF	TGCGCCAGCAGATCTTGGGGGGCTGTAAGGAACACTGAAGCTTTCTTT
TRBV5-1	TRBJ1-5	-	few	CASSLTEGLGNQPQHF	TGCGCCAGCAGCTTGACGGAGGGTTTGGGCAATCAGCCCCAGCATTTT